This TCR beta chain appears in the sequencing data of a study of T cell responses to AZD1222 COVID-19 vaccine. Only one count was recorded for this clone. Antigen: not known. Here immunoSEQ multiplex PCR was the method, and the copy in TCRdb shows in-frame clones only, minus some. The profile shows roughly 120,000 clones, under 90% of them singletons. Study results and limitations: Spike-spanning, vaccine-associated CD4 TCRs were dominant at 160-218 and 743-854.

The V end lost 5 bases, the J end lost 8 bases, and 25 bases lay between the germline ends. The germline V gene encodes CDR1 SGHAT and CDR2 FQNNGV. CDR3 length equals 17 residues. The material was peripheral blood, obtained on day 0 of AZD1222 vaccination. The J gene is TRBJ2-1, the V gene TRBV11-2; tentatively, D is TRBD2 (5 bases). This TCR was sampled from an adult in good health. CDR3 amino acids: CASSRPIDPWVGDEQFF. CDR3 nucleotide sequence: TGTGCCAGCAGCCGCCCTATTGACCCCTGGGTCGGGGATGAGCAGTTCTTC.